The TCR beta chain under discussion was sequenced for a study of T cell responses to AZD1222 COVID-19 vaccine. Whole-study findings and limits: Breadth and depth of Spike-specific TCRs rose after two AZD1222 doses. Reports indicate that nearly half of spike-specific TCRs are directed at unmutated variant regions.

Only in-frame clones appear in the TCRdb table, and some are missing; sequencing was by immunoSEQ multiplex PCR. The table has fewer than 90,000 clones, around 90% seen once. This clone was observed a single time. Its antigen is unknown. Germline CDR1 is SGHDN and CDR2 is FVKESK. Trimming removed 0 bases from V and 4 bases from J, with 15 bases in between. The CDR3 is made up of 16 amino acids. This clonotype originated in an adult in good health. The V and J genes are TRBV14 and TRBJ1-1; no clear D gene. The source material was peripheral blood, sampled on day 0 of AZD1222 vaccination. The CDR3 reads CASSQELGRGSTEAFF. The CDR3 DNA follows: TGTGCCAGCAGCCAAGAATTGGGCCGTGGTTCCACTGAAGCTTTCTTT.